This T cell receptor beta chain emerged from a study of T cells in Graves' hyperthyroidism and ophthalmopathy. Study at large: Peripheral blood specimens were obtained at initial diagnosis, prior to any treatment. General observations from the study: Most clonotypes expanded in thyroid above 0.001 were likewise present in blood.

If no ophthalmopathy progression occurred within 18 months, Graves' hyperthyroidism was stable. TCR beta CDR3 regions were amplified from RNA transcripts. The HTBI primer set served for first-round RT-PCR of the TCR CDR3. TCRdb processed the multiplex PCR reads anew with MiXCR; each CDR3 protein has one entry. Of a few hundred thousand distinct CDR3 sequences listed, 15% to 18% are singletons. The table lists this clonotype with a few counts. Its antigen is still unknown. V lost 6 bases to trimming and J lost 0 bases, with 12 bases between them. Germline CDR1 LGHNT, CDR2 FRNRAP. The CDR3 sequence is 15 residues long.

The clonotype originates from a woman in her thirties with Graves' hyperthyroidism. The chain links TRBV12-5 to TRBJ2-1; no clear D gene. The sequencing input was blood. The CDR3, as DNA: TGTGCTAGTGGCCCGCCCAGCGACTCCTACAATGAGCAGTTCTTC. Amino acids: CASGPPSDSYNEQFF.